The 10 T cell receptor beta chains below come from one sample, sequenced in a study of blood T cell repertoires in COVID-19. Clones were read by immunoSEQ multiplex PCR, and TCRdb kept only the in-frame ones, dropping some. The sample yields about 200,000 clones, 88% seen once. What was sequenced was peripheral blood. The receptors stem from a man aged 18 to 30 with active or convalescent COVID-19.

The chain is built from TRBV5-4 and TRBJ2-3, with D tentatively TRBD2 (6 bases). This CDR3 comprises 14 residues. V shed 3 bases and J shed 4 bases, with 12 bases lying between them. Germline V gene lookup returns CDR1 SGHNT and CDR2 YYREEE (reference sequence). This chain's CDR3 is CASSSWTIPDTQYF. The CDR3 DNA sequence: TGTGCCAGCAGCTCCTGGACTATACCAGATACGCAGTATTTT.

The chain couples TRBV30 to TRBJ1-4; tentative D call: TRBD1 (5 bases). CDR3 length: 13 residues. Per germline, CDR1 GTSNPN and CDR2 SVGIG (reference sequence). V lost 2 bases to trimming and J lost 5 bases, with 9 bases between them. The CDR3 sequence is CAWSRAGNEKLFF. In nucleotides, the CDR3 is TGTGCCTGGAGTAGGGCAGGGAATGAAAAACTGTTTTTT.

The V call is TRBV28, the J call TRBJ1-4; possibly TRBD1 for D (6 bases). V lost 8 bases, J lost 4 bases, and 11 bases lay in between. The CDR3 spans 13 residues. Germline lookup yields CDR1 MDHEN and CDR2 SYDVKM. In nucleotides, the CDR3 is TGTGCCAGCGCAGGGGCCCGTAATGAAAAACTGTTTTTT. It is translated as CASAGARNEKLFF.

This clone was seen a single time. The CDR3 loop reads CASSETGDTGELFF. Here the CDR3 DNA reads TGCGCCAGCAGCGAGACAGGGGACACCGGGGAGCTGTTTTTT. The rearrangement joins TRBV5-1 to TRBJ2-2; TRBD1 agrees at 8 bases. The J segment lost 3 bases and the V segment lost 4 bases, leaving 2 bases of the junction unmatched. This CDR3 has 14 residues. Germline loops: CDR1 SGHRS, CDR2 YFSETQ.

V and J are TRBV5-6 and TRBJ1-2; TRBD1 is a possible D gene (6 bases). The CDR3 is 15 residues long. Germline V gene sequence: CDR1 SGHDT, CDR2 YYEEEE. V lost 7 bases, J lost 5 bases, and 21 bases lay in between. The CDR3: CASQDNRVIGYGYTF. DNA for the CDR3: TGTGCCAGCCAGGATAACAGGGTAATTGGGTATGGCTACACCTTC.

The CDR3 DNA is TGTGCCTGGAGTAGGGGGAGCACGGGCAATCAGCCCCAGCATTTT. This gives the protein CAWSRGSTGNQPQHF. The chain carries TRBV30 and TRBJ1-5; weak D call: TRBD1 (6 bases). The CDR3 sequence is 15 residues long. The germline V and J ends were trimmed by 2 bases and 2 bases, with 13 bases remaining between them. Germline V gene lookup returns CDR1 GTSNPN and CDR2 SVGIG (reference sequence).

The chain recombines TRBV4-2 with TRBJ1-1, with TRBD1 identical over 9 bases. The CDR3 has 17 residues. The V and J ends lost 3 bases and 1 base, in that order; junction bases with no gene match: 9. Germline V CDR1 and CDR2: LGHNA, YNFKEQ. CDR3 protein: CASSQTTRTGANTEAFF. Here the CDR3 DNA reads TGTGCCAGCAGCCAGACTACAAGGACAGGGGCGAACACTGAAGCTTTCTTT.

The chain joins TRBV30 to TRBJ1-1; D is unresolved. The CDR3 is 12 amino acids. V shed 6 bases and J shed 1 base, with 9 bases lying between them. Germline V gene lookup returns CDR1 GTSNPN and CDR2 SVGIG (reference sequence). The CDR3 region is CACARENTEAFF. The DNA of the CDR3 is TGTGCCTGTGCCCGAGAGAACACTGAAGCTTTCTTT.

V gene TRBV24-1 combines with J gene TRBJ2-3; TRBD1 is a possible D gene (6 bases). Looked up from germline, CDR1 is KGHDR and CDR2 is SFDVKD. Trimming removed 3 bases at V and 3 bases at J, with 15 bases between. This CDR3 comprises 16 residues. The DNA for the CDR3 is TGTGCCACCAGTGATCGGACCGAAAGGGGGACAGATACGCAGTATTTT. Amino acids: CATSDRTERGTDTQYF.

The V call is TRBV5-6, the J call TRBJ1-5; 7 bases are shared with TRBD1. Trimming took 0 bases from V and 1 from J; bases not matched to a gene: 1. The CDR3 extends over 15 amino acids. Germline V CDR1 and CDR2: SGHDT, YYEEEE. CDR3: CASSLAGGSNQPQHF. CDR3 in DNA: TGTGCCAGCAGCTTGGCAGGGGGAAGCAATCAGCCCCAGCATTTT.